These 3 T cell receptor beta chains were sequenced from one sample in a study of PD-L1 blockade in urothelial cancer. The time point denotes: peripheral blood 6 weeks after treatment start. Produced via immunoSEQ multiplex PCR; TCRdb's table is partial and in-frame only. The sample has under 35,000 clones; 80% to 90% are singletons. The sequencing here drew on PBMCs, taken around atezolizumab (anti-PD-L1) treatment. These receptors came from a man older than 75 with urothelial cancer.

The chain couples TRBV5-4 to TRBJ1-3; maybe TRBD1 (6 bases). The CDR3 length is 15 residues. Germline V lookup: CDR1 SGHNT, CDR2 YYREEE (reference sequence). V was pared by 4 bases and J by 1 base, with 12 bases between. In nucleotides, the CDR3 is TGTGCCAGCAGCATAGGACAGCCTTCTGGAAACACCATATATTTT. It yields the protein CASSIGQPSGNTIYF.

The rearrangement joins TRBV30 to TRBJ2-1; 7 positions match TRBD1. Germline assignment: CDR1 GTSNPN and CDR2 SVGIG (reference sequence). Trimming removed 0 bases from V and 10 bases from J; junction bases left unmatched: 6. The CDR3 is 13 residues long. The CDR3 coding sequence is TGTGCCTGGAGTGTAATCTCGGGACAGGAGCAGTTCTTC. Translating it yields CAWSVISGQEQFF. Based on the CDR3 plus reference TRBV30 and TRBJ2-1, the full variable domain is SQTIHQWPATLVQPVGSPLSLECTVEGTSNPNLYWYRQAAGRGLQLLFYSVGIGQISSEVPQNLSASRPQDRQFILSSKKLLLSDSGFYLCAWSVISGQEQFFGPGTRLTVL.

The J gene is TRBJ2-5, the V gene TRBV7-2; D is perhaps TRBD1 (6 bases). This CDR3 has 16 amino acids. Germline-derived CDR1 and CDR2 are SGHTA and FQGNSA. V shed 5 bases and J shed 3 bases, with 19 bases lying between them. The CDR3 sequence is CASSRKGVAREETQYF. CDR3 bases: TGTGCCAGCAGCCGTAAGGGGGTCGCGCGGGAAGAGACCCAGTACTTC.